The sequence of this TCR beta chain was determined in a study of shared clonotypes between healthy human individuals. The assay ran at deep level. In the original analysis: ImmunoSEQ sequences covered only the junction and lacked quality scores; filtering therefore differed. Clones were read by immunoSEQ multiplex PCR, and TCRdb kept only the in-frame ones, dropping some. Clone size and the V and J calls come from that table; the DNA yielded D and trimming. This sample yields more than 2 million clones, of which 85% to 95% are seen a single time; about 0.13% belongs to the top ten. Regarding this clone: A junction boundary mismatches the germline segment, possibly from a read error.

The germline V gene has CDR1 SNHLY and CDR2 FYNNEI. CDR3 size: 11 residues. The TCR was taken from a man aged 18 to 29 in good health. The rearrangement uses TRBV2 and TRBJ2-7, with 13 nucleotides matching TRBD2. The specimen was naive CD4+ T cells sorted from blood. Subset here: CD45RA+ positively selected. The DNA for the CDR3 is TGTGCCAGCGGTCCGGGACTAGCGGGAAACTTC. Protein: CASGPGLAGNF.